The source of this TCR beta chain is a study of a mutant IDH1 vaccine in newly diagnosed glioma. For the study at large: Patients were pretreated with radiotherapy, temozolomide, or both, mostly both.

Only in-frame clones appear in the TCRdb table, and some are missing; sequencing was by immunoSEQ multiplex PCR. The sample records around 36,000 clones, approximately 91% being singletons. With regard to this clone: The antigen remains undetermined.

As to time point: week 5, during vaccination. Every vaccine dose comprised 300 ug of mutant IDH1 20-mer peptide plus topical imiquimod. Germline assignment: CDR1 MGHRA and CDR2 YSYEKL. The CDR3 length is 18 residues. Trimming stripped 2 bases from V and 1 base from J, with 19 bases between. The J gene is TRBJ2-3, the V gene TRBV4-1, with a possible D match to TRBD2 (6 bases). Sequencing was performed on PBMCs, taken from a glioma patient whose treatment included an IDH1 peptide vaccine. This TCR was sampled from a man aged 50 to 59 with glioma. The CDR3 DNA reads TGCGCCAGCAGCCAAACCCTCTTGCGGGGAGACCGCACAGATACGCAGTATTTT. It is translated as CASSQTLLRGDRTDTQYF.